This T cell receptor beta chain was sequenced in a study of regulatory T cells in long-lasting Graves disease. Trimming removed 1 base at V and 2 bases at J, with 9 bases between. The CDR3 has 15 amino acids. Germline V gene lookup returns CDR1 SGDLS and CDR2 YYNGEE. Arm-PCR of CDR3 regions and iRepertoire HTBI primers were the basis on which TCR beta libraries were built. One entry per CDR3 protein, called by TCRdb with MiXCR from the multiplex PCR reads. The table has approximately 540,000 distinct CDR3 sequences, about 12% seen once. This clonotype was detected a few times. The time point: newly diagnosed GD, antithyroid drugs for less than 3 months. From RNA extracted from PBMCs, the TCR library was made. The same specimen was also included in a second study, on T cells in Graves' hyperthyroidism and ophthalmopathy.

The sample consisted of peripheral blood mononuclear cells (PBMCs), taken at new diagnosis, from a patient treated with antithyroid drugs. The TCR sequence derives from a woman under 40 with Graves disease. This chain joins TRBV9 and TRBJ2-2; D is ambiguous. CDR3: CASSVRGINTGELFF. The CDR3 DNA sequence: TGTGCCAGCAGCGTACGTGGGATTAACACCGGGGAGCTGTTTTTT.